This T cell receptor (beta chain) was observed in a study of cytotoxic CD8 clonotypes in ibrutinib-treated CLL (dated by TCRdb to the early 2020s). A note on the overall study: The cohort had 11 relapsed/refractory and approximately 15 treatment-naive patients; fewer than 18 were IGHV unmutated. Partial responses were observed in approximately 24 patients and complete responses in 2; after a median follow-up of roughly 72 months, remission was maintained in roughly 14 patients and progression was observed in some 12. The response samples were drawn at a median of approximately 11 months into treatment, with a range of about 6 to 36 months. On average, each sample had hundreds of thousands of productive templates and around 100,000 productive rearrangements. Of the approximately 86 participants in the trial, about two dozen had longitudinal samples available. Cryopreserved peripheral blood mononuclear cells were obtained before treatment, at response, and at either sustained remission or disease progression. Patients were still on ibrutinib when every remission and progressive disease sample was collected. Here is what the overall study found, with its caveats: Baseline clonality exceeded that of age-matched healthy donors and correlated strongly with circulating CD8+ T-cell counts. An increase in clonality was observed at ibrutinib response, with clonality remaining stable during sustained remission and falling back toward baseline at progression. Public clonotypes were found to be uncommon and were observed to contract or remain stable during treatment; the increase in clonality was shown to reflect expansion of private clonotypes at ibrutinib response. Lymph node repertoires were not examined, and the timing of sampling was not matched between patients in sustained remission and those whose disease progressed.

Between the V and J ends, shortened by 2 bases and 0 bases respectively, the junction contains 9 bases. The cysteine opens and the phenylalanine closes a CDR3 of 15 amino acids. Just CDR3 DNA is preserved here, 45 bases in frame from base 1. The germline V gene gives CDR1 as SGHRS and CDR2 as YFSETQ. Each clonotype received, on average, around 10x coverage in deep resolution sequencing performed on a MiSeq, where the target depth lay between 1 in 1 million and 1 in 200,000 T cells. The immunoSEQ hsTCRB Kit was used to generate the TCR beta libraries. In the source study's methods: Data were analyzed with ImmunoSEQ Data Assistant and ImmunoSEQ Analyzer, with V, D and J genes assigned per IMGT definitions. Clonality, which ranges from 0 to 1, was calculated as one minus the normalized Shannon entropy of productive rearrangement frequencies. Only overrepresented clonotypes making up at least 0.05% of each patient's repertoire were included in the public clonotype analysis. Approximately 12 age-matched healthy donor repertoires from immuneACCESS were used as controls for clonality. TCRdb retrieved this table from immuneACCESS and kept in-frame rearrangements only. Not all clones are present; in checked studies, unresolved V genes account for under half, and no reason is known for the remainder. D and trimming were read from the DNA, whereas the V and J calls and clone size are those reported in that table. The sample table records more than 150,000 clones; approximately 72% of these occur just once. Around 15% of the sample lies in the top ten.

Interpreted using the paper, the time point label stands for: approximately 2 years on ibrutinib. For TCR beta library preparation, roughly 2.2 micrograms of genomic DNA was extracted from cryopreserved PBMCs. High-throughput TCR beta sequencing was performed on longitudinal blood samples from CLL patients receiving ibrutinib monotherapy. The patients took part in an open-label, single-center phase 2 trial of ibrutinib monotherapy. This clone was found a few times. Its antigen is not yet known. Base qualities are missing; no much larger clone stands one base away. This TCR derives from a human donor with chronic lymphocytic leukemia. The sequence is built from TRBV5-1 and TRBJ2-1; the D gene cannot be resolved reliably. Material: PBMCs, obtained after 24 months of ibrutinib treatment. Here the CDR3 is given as CASSFSRPSYNEQFF. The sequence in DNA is TGCGCCAGCAGCTTTAGCCGGCCCTCCTACAATGAGCAGTTCTTC.